The table lists the clone carrying this TCR beta chain with a few counts. Antigen: not known. This sample was taken from a study of beta chain features in type 1 diabetes. The whole isolated RNA underwent reverse transcription, so sequencing captured expressed TCRB transcripts. Profiling relied on immunoSEQ multiplex PCR, and the TCRdb table lists in-frame clones only, not all of them. The top ten clones hold about 1.4% of a sample with 130,000 to 150,000 clones, around 7% of them seen once. Findings and caveats of the study: In patients and controls equally, PCR might favor templates that are shorter. Naive, central memory and Treg TCRB repertoires seemed to resemble each other more closely in patients than they did in healthy donors.

V shed 5 bases and J shed 1 base, with 17 bases lying between them. Germline assignment: CDR1 SGHTA and CDR2 FQGNSA. This CDR3 has 16 residues. This sequence joins TRBV7-2 and TRBJ1-2, with D possibly being TRBD1 (5 bases). The specimen sequenced was central memory CD4+ T cells from blood. This receptor was obtained from a woman between 25 and 40 years old in good health. CDR3 loop: CASSPWPRGSNYGYTF. CDR3 DNA sequence: TGTGCCAGCAGCCCCTGGCCACGGGGGAGTAACTATGGCTACACCTTC.